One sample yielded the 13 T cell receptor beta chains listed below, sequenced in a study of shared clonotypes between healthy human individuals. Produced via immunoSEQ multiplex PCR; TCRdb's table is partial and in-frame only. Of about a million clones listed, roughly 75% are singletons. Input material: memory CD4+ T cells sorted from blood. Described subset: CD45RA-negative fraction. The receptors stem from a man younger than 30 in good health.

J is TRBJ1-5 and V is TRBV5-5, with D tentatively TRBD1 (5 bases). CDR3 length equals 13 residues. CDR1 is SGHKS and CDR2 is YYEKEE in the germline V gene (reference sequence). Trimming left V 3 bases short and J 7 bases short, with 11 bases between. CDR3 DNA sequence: TGTGCCAGCAGCTGGGACCCGAGCCAGCCCCAGCATTTT. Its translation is CASSWDPSQPQHF. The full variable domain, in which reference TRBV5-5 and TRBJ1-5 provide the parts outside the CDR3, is DAGVTQSPTHLIKTRGQQVTLRCSPISGHKSVSWYQQVLGQGPQFIFQYYEKEERGRGNFPDRFSARQFPNYSSELNVNALLLGDSALYLCASSWDPSQPQHFGDGTRLSIL.

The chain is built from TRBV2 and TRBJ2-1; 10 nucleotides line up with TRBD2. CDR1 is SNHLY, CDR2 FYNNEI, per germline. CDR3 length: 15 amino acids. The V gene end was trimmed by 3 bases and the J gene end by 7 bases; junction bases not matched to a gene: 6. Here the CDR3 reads CASSDLAGVLNEQFF. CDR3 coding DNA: TGTGCCAGCAGTGATCTAGCGGGGGTTCTGAATGAGCAGTTCTTC.

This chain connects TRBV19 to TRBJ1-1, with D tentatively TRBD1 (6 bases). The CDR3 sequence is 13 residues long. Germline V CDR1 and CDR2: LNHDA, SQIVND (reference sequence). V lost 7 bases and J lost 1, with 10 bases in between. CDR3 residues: CASKWTENTEAFF. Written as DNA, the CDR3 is TGTGCCAGTAAGTGGACAGAGAACACTGAAGCTTTCTTT.

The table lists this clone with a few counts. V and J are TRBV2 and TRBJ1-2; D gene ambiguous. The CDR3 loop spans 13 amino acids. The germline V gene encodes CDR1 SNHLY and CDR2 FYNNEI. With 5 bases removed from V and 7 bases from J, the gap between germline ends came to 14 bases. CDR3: CASSSQTHSGYTF. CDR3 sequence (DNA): TGTGCCAGCAGTTCACAGACCCACTCTGGCTACACCTTC.

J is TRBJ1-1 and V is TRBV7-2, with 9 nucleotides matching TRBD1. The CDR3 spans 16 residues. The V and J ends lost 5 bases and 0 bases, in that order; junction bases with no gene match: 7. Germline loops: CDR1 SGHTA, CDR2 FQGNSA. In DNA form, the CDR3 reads TGTGCCAGCAGCCCAGGACAGGGGCGGTTGAACACTGAAGCTTTCTTT. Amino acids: CASSPGQGRLNTEAFF. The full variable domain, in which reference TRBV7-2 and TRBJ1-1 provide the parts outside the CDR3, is GAGVSQSPSNKVTEKGKDVELRCDPISGHTALYWYRQSLGQGLEFLIYFQGNSAPDKSGLPSDRFSAERTGGSVSTLTIQRTQQEDSAVYLCASSPGQGRLNTEAFFGQGTRLTVV.

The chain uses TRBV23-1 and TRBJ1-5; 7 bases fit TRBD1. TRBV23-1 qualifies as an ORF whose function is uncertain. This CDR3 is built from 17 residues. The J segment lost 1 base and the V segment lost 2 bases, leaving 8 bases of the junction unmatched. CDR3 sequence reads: CASSQPDRRTSNQPQHF. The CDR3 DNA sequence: TGCGCCAGCAGTCAACCGGACAGGAGGACAAGCAATCAGCCCCAGCATTTT.

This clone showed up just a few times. The CDR3 here is CASSGRTVPYEQYF. CDR3 DNA sequence: TGCGCCAGCAGTGGAAGAACTGTCCCCTACGAGCAGTACTTC. The rearrangement links TRBV10-1 to TRBJ2-7; D is unclear. V lost 4 bases and J 2 bases, leaving 12 bases between the germline ends. Germline CDR1 is WNHNN and CDR2 is SYGVQD (reference sequence). The CDR3 runs to 14 residues.

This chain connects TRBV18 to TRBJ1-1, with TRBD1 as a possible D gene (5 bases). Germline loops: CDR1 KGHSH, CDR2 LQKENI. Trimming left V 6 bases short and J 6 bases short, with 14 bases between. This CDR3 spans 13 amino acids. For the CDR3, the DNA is TGTGCCAGCTCGCTATTGGGGCACGCTGAAGCTTTCTTT. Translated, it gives CASSLLGHAEAFF.

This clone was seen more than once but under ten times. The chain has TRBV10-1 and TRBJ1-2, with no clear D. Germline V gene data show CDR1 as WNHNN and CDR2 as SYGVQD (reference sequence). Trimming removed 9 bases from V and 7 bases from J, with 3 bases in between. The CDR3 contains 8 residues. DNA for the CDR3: TGCGCCAGTGGTGGCTACACCTTC. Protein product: CASGGYTF.

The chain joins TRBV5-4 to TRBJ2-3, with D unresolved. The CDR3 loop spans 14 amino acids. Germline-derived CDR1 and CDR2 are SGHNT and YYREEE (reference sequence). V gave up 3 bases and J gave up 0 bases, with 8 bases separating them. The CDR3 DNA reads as TGTGCCAGCAGCTCACCGGGTAGCACAGATACGCAGTATTTT. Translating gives CASSSPGSTDTQYF.

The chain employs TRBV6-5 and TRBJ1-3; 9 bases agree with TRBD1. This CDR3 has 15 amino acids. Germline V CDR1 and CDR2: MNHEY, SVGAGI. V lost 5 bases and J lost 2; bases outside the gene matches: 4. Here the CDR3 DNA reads TGTGCCAGCAGTAGAGGACAGGGGACTGGAAACACCATATATTTT. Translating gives CASSRGQGTGNTIYF.

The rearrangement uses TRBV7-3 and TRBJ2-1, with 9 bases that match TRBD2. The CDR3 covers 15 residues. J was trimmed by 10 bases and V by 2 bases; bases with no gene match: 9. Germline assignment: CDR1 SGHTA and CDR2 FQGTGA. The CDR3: CASSLSPSGVGEQFF. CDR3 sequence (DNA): TGTGCCAGCAGCTTATCGCCTAGCGGGGTTGGCGAGCAGTTCTTC.

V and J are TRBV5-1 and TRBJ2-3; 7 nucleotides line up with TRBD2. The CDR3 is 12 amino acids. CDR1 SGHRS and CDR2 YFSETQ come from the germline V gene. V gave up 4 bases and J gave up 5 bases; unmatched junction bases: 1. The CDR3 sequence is CASSGEGDTQYF. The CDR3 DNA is TGCGCCAGCAGCGGGGAGGGAGATACGCAGTATTTT.